This TCR beta chain was observed in a study of T-cell reconstitution after alpha-beta-depleted transplantation in children. CDR1 is MNHNS and CDR2 is SASEGT in the germline V gene. This CDR3 comprises 12 residues. With 4 bases removed from V and 4 bases from J, the gap between germline ends came to 7 bases. This clonotype was seen ten or more times. Preparation of the TCRbeta library involved a method that used unique molecular identifiers. TCRdb itself ran the PCR reads through MiXCR, one entry per CDR3 protein. Altogether about 690,000 distinct CDR3 sequences are present, approximately 17% being singletons, with the ten largest covering approximately 1%.

This receptor was identified in a human donor who donated a stem cell graft to a child with acute myeloid leukemia. The chain recombines TRBV6-1 with TRBJ1-2, with D uncertain. The sample was PBMCs from the stem cell graft donor, taken from the stem cell graft. CDR3 amino acids: CASSVDGYGYTF. CDR3 DNA: TGTGCCAGCAGTGTTGACGGCTATGGCTACACCTTC.